This T cell receptor (beta chain) was recorded in a study of CD8 T cells in Susac syndrome. Recently defined diagnostic criteria for definite or probable disease were fulfilled by Susac syndrome patients. TEMRA cells were FACS-enriched and CD8+ and CD4+ T cells negatively isolated. Reverse transcription of about 0.45 to 1 ug RNA was carried out with random hexamers. TCRdb passed the immunoSEQ multiplex PCR reads through MiXCR, listing each CDR3 protein once. The sample has 170,000 or so distinct CDR3 sequences, roughly 94% seen once. The sequenced material came from CD4+ T cells from PBMCs. The clonotype was recovered from a human donor with Susac syndrome.

CDR3 in amino acids: CASSITTGIDTEAFF. For the CDR3, the DNA is TGTGCCAGCAGCATAACGACAGGGATTGACACTGAAGCTTTCTTT. J is TRBJ1-1 and V is TRBV7-9; 7 bases are a match to TRBD1. With V trimmed by 5 bases and J by 3 bases, 9 bases remained unmatched. Germline CDR1 and CDR2: SEHNR and FQNEAQ (reference sequence). CDR3 size: 15 residues.